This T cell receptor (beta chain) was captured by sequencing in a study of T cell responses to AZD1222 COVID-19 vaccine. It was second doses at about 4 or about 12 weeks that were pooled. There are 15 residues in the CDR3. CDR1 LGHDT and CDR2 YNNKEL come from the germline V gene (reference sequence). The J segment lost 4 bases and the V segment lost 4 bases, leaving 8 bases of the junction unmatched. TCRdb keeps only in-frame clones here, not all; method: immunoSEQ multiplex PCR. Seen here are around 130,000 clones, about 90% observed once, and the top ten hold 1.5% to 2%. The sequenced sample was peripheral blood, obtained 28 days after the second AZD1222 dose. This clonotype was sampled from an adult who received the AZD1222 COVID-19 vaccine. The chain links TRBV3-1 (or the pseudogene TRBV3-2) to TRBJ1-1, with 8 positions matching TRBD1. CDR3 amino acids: CASSLLQGARTEAFF. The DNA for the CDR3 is TGTGCCAGCAGCCTCCTCCAGGGGGCGCGCACTGAAGCTTTCTTT.